Reported below is one T cell receptor beta chain. Its specificity is not known. This sample is drawn from a study of T cells in Graves' hyperthyroidism and ophthalmopathy. Study information: Blood from the periphery was taken at initial diagnosis, before any treatment. Study-wide points: Blood also carried most thyroid clonotypes expanded above 0.001.

Diagnostic assessment was based on clinical symptoms, serum thyroxine and TRAb, thyroid ultrasound and orbital computed tomography. PBMCs came from 9 to 10 ml fresh peripheral blood. Amplification targeted TCR beta CDR3 regions from RNA transcripts. The HTBI primer set drove a first-round RT-PCR of the TCR CDR3. Using its own MiXCR run on the multiplex PCR reads, TCRdb lists one record per CDR3 protein. The sample holds about 300,000 distinct CDR3 sequences, around a fifth seen once. CDR3 length: 13 residues. CDR1 MNHNS and CDR2 SASEGT come from the germline V gene. The V end was cut by 7 bases, the J end by 2 bases, with 11 bases between.

The chain recombines TRBV6-1 with TRBJ1-1; D unclear. The sequencing input was blood. The source of this sequence is a man aged 50 to 59 with Graves' ophthalmopathy. The CDR3 coding sequence is TGTGCCAGCACTCCCGGGAGAAACACTGAAGCTTTCTTT. It is translated as CASTPGRNTEAFF.